The 14 T cell receptor beta chains below were found in one sample sequenced in a study of T-cell memory formation after mild COVID-19. MiXCR was run by TCRdb on the 5' RACE reads, yielding one entry per CDR3 protein. The table has about 360,000 distinct CDR3 sequences, 10% to 15% seen once. The sequenced sample consisted of PBMCs or a T cell subset sorted from them (not recorded which). Every receptor here comes from a man aged 18 to 30 who had mild COVID-19 (a few samples of this study predate the infection). Cell type and time point are not known.

The gene calls are TRBV7-2 and TRBJ2-1; 8 nucleotides line up with TRBD2. This CDR3 has 15 amino acids. V lost 4 bases to trimming and J lost 1 base; unmatched junction nucleotides: 3. CDR1 SGHTA and CDR2 FQGNSA come from the germline V gene. CDR3 loop: CASSWSGGSYNEQFF. In DNA, the CDR3 is TGTGCCAGCAGCTGGAGCGGGGGTTCCTACAATGAGCAGTTCTTC.

The sample holds a few counts of this clonotype. The chain combines TRBV18 with TRBJ2-6; D is tentatively TRBD1 or TRBD2 (6 bases each). CDR1 is KGHSH and CDR2 is LQKENI in the germline V gene. The CDR3 length is 17 residues. V was cut by 8 bases and J by 3 bases, with 20 bases left in between. The CDR3: CASAPVWGAVGANVLTF. The CDR3 DNA reads TGTGCCAGCGCCCCGGTGTGGGGGGCGGTTGGGGCCAACGTCCTGACTTTC.

This chain joins TRBV5-1 and TRBJ1-2, with no clear D. This CDR3 comprises 12 residues. The V gene's germline CDR1 is SGHRS and CDR2 YFSETQ. Deletions cut 5 bases from V and 8 bases from J, with 13 bases between. The CDR3 loop reads CASRADFKGYTF. The CDR3, as DNA: TGCGCCAGCAGAGCGGACTTTAAGGGCTACACCTTC.

In this sample, this clonotype turned up many times. The chain links TRBV10-3 to TRBJ2-3; D is ambiguous. Looked up from germline, CDR1 is ENHRY and CDR2 is SYGVKD. The CDR3 loop spans 13 amino acids. V was clipped by 10 bases and J by 0 bases, with 11 bases between them. The CDR3 DNA reads as TGTGCCACCGGACCTACCAGCACAGATACGCAGTATTTT. Translated: CATGPTSTDTQYF.

The rearrangement joins TRBV6-5 to TRBJ1-6; unclear D gene. V lost 2 bases, J lost 6 bases, and 5 bases lay in between. Germline lookup yields CDR1 MNHEY and CDR2 SVGAGI. This CDR3 spans 13 amino acids. In DNA, the CDR3 is TGTGCCAGCAGTTACCGTAGTAATTCACCCCTCCACTTT. This translates into CASSYRSNSPLHF.

V gene TRBV4-2 combines with J gene TRBJ1-2; D possibly corresponds to TRBD1 (5 bases). With 3 bases removed from V and 1 base from J, the gap between germline ends came to 12 bases. CDR1 is LGHNA and CDR2 is YNFKEQ in the germline V gene. The CDR3 loop spans 15 amino acids. The CDR3: CASSQGVTGNYGYTF. In nucleotides, the CDR3 is TGTGCCAGCAGCCAGGGGGTGACGGGTAACTATGGCTACACCTTC.

The chain links TRBV6-5 to TRBJ1-2; D is possibly TRBD1 (6 bases). The CDR3 sequence is 15 residues long. From germline, CDR1 is MNHEY and CDR2 SVGAGI. The V and J ends lost 3 bases and 0 bases respectively, with 11 bases between them. The CDR3 loop is CASSYTGLANYGYTF. As DNA, the CDR3 is TGTGCCAGCAGTTATACAGGGTTAGCTAACTATGGCTACACCTTC.

The chain joins TRBV6-1 to TRBJ2-2; 12 bases agree with TRBD1. The V and J ends lost 9 bases and 2 bases, in that order; junction bases with no gene match: 10. CDR1 and CDR2 from the germline V gene are MNHNS and SASEGT. CDR3 length equals 17 residues. The CDR3: CARVAGQGAINTGELFF. DNA of the CDR3: TGTGCCAGGGTAGCGGGACAGGGGGCCATAAACACCGGGGAGCTGTTTTTT.

This clonotype was seen more than once but under ten times. The DNA for the CDR3 is TGTGCCAGCAGCCCGGACTATTTGGGGGACACCATATATTTT. It yields the protein CASSPDYLGDTIYF. This chain joins TRBV7-2 and TRBJ1-3, with D possibly TRBD1 on 5 matching bases. Germline V gene sequence: CDR1 SGHTA, CDR2 FQGNSA. The ends were cut back, 5 bases at V and 8 bases at J, with 16 bases in the middle. The CDR3 is 14 amino acids.

V gene TRBV12-3 or TRBV12-4 combines with J gene TRBJ1-6; D is possibly TRBD1 (5 bases). V lost 6 bases and J lost 7, with 16 bases in between. This CDR3 comprises 15 residues. The CDR3 loop reads CASRISGTVNSPLHF. The DNA for the CDR3 is TGTGCCAGCAGAATCTCGGGGACGGTGAATTCACCCCTCCACTTT.

This clonotype was picked up a small number of times. The V call is TRBV5-1, the J call TRBJ2-3; 7 bases line up with TRBD1. The CDR3 is made up of 14 amino acids. Per the germline V gene, CDR1 is SGHRS and CDR2 is YFSETQ. J was trimmed by 7 bases and V by 3 bases; bases with no gene match: 8. CDR3 DNA sequence: TGCGCCAGCAGCTCGACAACAGGGGCAAATACGCAGTATTTT. This sequence encodes CASSSTTGANTQYF.

This clonotype was counted at least ten times. The rearrangement joins TRBV11-2 to TRBJ2-4; 9 bases line up with TRBD1. Trimming cost V 6 bases and J 4 bases; bases outside gene matches: 7. This CDR3 region has 15 residues. The V gene's germline CDR1 is SGHAT and CDR2 FQNNGV. The CDR3 here is CASRRPGQGKNIQYF. The CDR3 bases are TGTGCCAGCAGACGACCGGGACAGGGAAAAAACATTCAGTACTTC.

This clonotype was seen a few times. The chain links TRBV6-1 to TRBJ1-2, with no clear D. With 8 bases removed from V and 3 bases from J, the gap between germline ends came to 10 bases. CDR3 length equals 12 residues. Germline V gene data show CDR1 as MNHNS and CDR2 as SASEGT. The CDR3 DNA follows: TGTGCCAGCGGGTTTGTCGACTATGGCTACACCTTC. It is translated as CASGFVDYGYTF.

This clonotype was observed many times. The chain links TRBV6-6 to TRBJ2-5; 7 bases line up with TRBD1. In germline, CDR1 is MNHNY, CDR2 SVGAGI (reference sequence). V was pared by 5 bases and J by 5 bases, with 14 bases of the junction left unmatched. This CDR3 comprises 16 residues. The DNA for the CDR3 is TGTGCCAGCAGTAAGGGACAGTCAATCTCCCTTGAGACCCAGTACTTC. Its translation: CASSKGQSISLETQYF.